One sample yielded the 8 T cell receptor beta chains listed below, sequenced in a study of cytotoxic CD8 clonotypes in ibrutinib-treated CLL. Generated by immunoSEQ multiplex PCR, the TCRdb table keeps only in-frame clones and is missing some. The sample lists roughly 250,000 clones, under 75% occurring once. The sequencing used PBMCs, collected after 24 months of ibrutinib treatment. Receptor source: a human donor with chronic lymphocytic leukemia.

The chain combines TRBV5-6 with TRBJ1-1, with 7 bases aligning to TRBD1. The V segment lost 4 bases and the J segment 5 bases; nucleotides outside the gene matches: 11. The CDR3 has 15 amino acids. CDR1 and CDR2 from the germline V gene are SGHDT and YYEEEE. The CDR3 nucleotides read TGTGCCAGCAGCCCCTGGGACAGAGGAACAACTGAAGCTTTCTTT. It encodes CASSPWDRGTTEAFF. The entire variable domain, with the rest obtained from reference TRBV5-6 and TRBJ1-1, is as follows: DAGVTQSPTHLIKTRGQQVTLRCSPKSGHDTVSWYQQALGQGPQFIFQYYEEEERQRGNFPDRFSGHQFPNYSSELNVNALLLGDSALYLCASSPWDRGTTEAFFGQGTRLTVV.

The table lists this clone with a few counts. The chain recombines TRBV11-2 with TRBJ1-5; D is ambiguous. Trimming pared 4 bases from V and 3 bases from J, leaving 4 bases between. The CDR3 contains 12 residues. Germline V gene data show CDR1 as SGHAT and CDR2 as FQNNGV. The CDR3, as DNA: TGTGCCAGCAGCTCCATCAATCAGCCCCAGCATTTT. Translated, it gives CASSSINQPQHF.

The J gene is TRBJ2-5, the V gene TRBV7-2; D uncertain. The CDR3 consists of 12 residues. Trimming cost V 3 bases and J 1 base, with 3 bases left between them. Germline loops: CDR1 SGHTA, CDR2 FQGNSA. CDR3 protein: CASSFFQETQYF. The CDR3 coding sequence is TGTGCCAGCAGCTTTTTCCAAGAGACCCAGTACTTC.

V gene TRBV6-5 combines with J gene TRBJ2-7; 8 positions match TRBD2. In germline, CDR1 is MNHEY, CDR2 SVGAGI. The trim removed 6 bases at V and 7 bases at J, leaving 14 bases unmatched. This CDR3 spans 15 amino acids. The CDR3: CASRWSEAGDLEQYF. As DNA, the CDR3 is TGTGCCAGCAGGTGGAGTGAAGCGGGGGATCTGGAGCAGTACTTC.

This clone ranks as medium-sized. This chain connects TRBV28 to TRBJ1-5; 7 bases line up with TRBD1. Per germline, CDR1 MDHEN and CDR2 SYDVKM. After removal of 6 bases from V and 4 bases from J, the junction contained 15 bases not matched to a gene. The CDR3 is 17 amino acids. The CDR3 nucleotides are TGTGCCAGCAGAGATCCCCTACGGGACAGTCCGAATCAGCCCCAGCATTTT. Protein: CASRDPLRDSPNQPQHF.

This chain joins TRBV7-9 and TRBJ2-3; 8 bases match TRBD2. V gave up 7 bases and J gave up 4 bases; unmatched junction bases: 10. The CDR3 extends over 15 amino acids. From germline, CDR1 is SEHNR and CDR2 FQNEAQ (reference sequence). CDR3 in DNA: TGTGCCAGCACCCGCCTAACGGGAGGGCCAGATACGCAGTATTTT. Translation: CASTRLTGGPDTQYF.

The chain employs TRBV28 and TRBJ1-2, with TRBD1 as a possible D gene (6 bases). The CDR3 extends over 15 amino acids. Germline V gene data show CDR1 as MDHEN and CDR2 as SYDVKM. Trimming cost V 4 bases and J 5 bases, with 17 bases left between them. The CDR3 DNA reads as TGTGCCAGCAGTTCCCCTTTGGGGGCTACTTATGGCTACACCTTC. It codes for CASSSPLGATYGYTF.

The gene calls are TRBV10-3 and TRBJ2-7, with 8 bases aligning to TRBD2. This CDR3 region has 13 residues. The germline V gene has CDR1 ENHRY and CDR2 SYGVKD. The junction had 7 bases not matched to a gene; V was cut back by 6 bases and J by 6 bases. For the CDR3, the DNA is TGTGCCATCAGGCGGGAGGAGGGAATCGAGCAGTACTTC. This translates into CAIRREEGIEQYF.